This T cell receptor (beta chain) was observed in a study of blood T cell repertoires in COVID-19. On the study more broadly: There were acute and convalescent COVID-19 samples, and they came from the United States, Italy and Spain. PBMCs, B-cell-depleted T cells, or T cells were the source of the cDNA or gDNA that made up the material.

Methods used by the authors: Amplification of reference gene primers provided the estimated nucleated cell counts. Repertoires were generated with immunoSEQ multiplex PCR, while TCRdb's copy carries only in-frame clones and drops some. The D gene and trimming were derived from the DNA, and the V and J assignments and clone size from that table. The profile shows tens of thousands of clones, about 86% of them singletons. The length of the CDR3 is 14 residues. The V and J ends lost 6 bases and 8 bases, in that order; junction bases with no gene match: 8. Looked up from germline, CDR1 is SGHAT and CDR2 is FQDESV (reference sequence). This clone was seen only once.

This chain links TRBV11-1 with TRBJ2-2; TRBD1 matches at 8 bases. This receptor was obtained from a man aged 80 or over in a cohort sampled during active COVID-19. The sample taken for sequencing was peripheral blood. Here the CDR3 reads CASRRQGTPGELFF. The CDR3 DNA sequence: TGTGCCAGCAGACGACAGGGGACGCCGGGGGAGCTGTTTTTT.